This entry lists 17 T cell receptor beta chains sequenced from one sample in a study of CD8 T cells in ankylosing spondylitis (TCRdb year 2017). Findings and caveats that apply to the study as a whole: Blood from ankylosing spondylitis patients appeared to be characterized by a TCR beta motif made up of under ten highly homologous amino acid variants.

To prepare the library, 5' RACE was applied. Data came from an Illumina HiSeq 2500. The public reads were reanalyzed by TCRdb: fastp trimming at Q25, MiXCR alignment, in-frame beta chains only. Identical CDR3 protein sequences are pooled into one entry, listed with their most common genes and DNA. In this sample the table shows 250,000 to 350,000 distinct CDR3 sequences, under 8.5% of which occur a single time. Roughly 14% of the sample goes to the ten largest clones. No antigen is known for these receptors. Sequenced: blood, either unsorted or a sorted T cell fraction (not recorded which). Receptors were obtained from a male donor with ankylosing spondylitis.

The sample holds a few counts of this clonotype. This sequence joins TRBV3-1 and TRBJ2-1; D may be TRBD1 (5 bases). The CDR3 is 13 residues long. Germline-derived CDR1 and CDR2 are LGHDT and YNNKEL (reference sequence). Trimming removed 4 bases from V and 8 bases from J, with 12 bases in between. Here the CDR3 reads CASSLGLGYEQFF. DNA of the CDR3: TGTGCCAGCAGCCTGGGGCTGGGCTATGAGCAGTTCTTC.

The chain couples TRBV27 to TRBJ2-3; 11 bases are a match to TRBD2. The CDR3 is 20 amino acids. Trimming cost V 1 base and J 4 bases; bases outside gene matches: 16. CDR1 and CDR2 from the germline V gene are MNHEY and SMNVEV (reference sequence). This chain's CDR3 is CASSLFAPSSGRPTPDTQYF. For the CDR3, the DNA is TGTGCCAGCAGTTTATTTGCTCCCTCTAGCGGGAGGCCAACCCCAGATACGCAGTATTTT.

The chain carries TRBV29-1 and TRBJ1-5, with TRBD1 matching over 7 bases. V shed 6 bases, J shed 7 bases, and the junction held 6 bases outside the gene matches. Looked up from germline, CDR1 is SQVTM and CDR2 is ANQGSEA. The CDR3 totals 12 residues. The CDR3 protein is CSVGDRRQPQHF. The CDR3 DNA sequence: TGCAGCGTAGGGGACAGAAGGCAGCCCCAGCATTTT. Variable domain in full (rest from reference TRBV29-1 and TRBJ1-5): SAVISQKPSRDICQRGTSLTIQCQVDSQVTMMFWYRQQPGQSLTLIATANQGSEATYESGFVIDKFPISRPNLTFSTLTVSNMSPEDSSIYLCSVGDRRQPQHFGDGTRLSIL.

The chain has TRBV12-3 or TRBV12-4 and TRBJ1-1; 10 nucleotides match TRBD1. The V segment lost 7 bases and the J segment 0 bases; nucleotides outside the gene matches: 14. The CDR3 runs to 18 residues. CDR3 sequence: CASTQYPGQGRVNTEAFF. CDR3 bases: TGTGCCAGCACCCAATATCCGGGACAGGGGCGAGTGAACACTGAAGCTTTCTTT.

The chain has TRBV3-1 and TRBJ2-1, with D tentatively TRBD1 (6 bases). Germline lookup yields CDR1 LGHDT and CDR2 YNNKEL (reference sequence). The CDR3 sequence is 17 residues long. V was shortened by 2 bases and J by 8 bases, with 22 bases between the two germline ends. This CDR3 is CASSQRVRPGVGDEQFF. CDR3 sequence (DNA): TGTGCCAGCAGCCAAAGGGTCCGGCCAGGGGTTGGCGATGAGCAGTTCTTC.

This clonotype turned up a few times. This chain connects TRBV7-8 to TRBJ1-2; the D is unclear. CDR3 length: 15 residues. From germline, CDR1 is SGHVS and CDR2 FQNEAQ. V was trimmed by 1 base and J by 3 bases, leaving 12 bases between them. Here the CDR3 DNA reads TGTGCCAGCAGCTTAGGGTCCAGAACCGACTATGGCTACACCTTC. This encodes CASSLGSRTDYGYTF.

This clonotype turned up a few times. This CDR3 reads CSAMVGNPTFGSNQPQHF. The CDR3 region has the DNA TGCAGTGCTATGGTGGGCAACCCCACCTTCGGGAGCAATCAGCCCCAGCATTTT. The chain is built from TRBV20-1 and TRBJ1-5, with D unresolved. Trimming cost V 4 bases and J 1 base, with 23 bases left between them. Germline-derived CDR1 and CDR2 are DFQATT and SNEGSKA (reference sequence). The CDR3 totals 18 residues.

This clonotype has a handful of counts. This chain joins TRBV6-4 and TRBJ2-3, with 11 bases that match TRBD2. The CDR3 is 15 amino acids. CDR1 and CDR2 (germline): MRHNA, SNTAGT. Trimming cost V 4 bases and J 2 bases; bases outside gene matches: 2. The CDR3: CASSAGLADTDTQYF. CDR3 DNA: TGTGCCAGCAGTGCGGGACTAGCGGACACAGATACGCAGTATTTT.

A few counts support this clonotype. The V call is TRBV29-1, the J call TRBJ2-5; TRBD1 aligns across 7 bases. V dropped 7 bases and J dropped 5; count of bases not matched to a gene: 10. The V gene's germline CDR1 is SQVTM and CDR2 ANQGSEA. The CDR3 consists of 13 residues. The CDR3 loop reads CSAVSRGWETQYF. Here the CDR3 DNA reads TGCAGCGCTGTGTCCAGGGGGTGGGAGACCCAGTACTTC.

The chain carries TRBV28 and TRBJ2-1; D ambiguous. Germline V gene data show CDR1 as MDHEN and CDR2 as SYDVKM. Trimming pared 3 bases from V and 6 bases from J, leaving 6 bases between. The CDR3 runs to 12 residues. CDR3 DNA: TGTGCCAGCAGTTTCCGTCTCAATGAGCAGTTCTTC. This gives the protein CASSFRLNEQFF.

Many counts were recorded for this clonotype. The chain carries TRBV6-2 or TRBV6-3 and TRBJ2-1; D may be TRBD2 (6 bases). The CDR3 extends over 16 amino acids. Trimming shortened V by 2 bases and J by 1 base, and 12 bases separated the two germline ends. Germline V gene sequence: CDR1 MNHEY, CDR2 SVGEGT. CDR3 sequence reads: CASSYVTGVSYNEQFF. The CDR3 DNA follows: TGTGCCAGCAGTTACGTGACGGGAGTGTCCTACAATGAGCAGTTCTTC.

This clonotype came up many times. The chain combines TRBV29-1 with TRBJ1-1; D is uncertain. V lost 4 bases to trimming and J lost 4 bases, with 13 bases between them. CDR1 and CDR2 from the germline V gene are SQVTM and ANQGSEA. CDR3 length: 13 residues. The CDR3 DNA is TGCAGCGTTGGGAGTACGGTAGGCACTGAAGCTTTCTTT. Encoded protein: CSVGSTVGTEAFF.

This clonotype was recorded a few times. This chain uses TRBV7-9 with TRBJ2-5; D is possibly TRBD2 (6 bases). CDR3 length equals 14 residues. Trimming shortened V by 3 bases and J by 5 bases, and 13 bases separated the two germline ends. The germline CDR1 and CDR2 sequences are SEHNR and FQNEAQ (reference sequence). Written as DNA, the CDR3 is TGTGCCAGCAGCTTTCAATCCGGGAGTGAGACCCAGTACTTC. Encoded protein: CASSFQSGSETQYF. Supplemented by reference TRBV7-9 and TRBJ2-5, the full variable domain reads DTGVSQNPRHKITKRGQNVTFRCDPISEHNRLYWYRQTLGQGPEFLTYFQNEAQLEKSRLLSDRFSAERPKGSFSTLEIQRTEQGDSAMYLCASSFQSGSETQYFGPGTRLLVL.

The CDR3: CASSLARGQEKLFF. The CDR3 nucleotides are TGTGCCAGCAGCTTAGCCAGGGGGCAAGAAAAACTGTTTTTT. This chain joins TRBV7-9 and TRBJ1-4, with 8 nucleotides matching TRBD1. Germline V lookup: CDR1 SEHNR, CDR2 FQNEAQ (reference sequence). V was pared by 0 bases and J by 8 bases, with 2 bases of the junction left unmatched. The CDR3 has 14 residues.

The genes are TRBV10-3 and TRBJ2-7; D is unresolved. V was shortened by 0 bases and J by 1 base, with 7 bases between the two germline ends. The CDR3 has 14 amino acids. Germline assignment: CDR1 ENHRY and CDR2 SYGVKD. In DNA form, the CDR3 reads TGTGCCATCAGTGAGTCGGCGGATTCCTACGAGCAGTACTTC. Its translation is CAISESADSYEQYF.

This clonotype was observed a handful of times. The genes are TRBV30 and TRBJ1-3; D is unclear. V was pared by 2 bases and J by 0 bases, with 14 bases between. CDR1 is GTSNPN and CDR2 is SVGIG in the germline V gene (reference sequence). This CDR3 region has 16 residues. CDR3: CAWSLLGPSSGNTIYF. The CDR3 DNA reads TGTGCCTGGAGTCTACTCGGGCCGAGCTCTGGAAACACCATATATTTT.

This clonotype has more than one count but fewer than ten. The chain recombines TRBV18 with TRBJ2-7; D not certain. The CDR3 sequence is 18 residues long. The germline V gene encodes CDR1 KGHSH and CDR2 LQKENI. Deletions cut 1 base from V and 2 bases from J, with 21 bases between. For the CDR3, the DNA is TGTGCCAGCTCACCACAGTGGAGTCTCGGGTCTCAACCCTACGAGCAGTACTTC. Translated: CASSPQWSLGSQPYEQYF.